The 10 T cell receptor beta chains listed next were all sequenced from one sample in a study of early T cells in non-severe SARS-CoV-2 infection. In TCRdb, the 5' RACE reads were re-called with MiXCR into one record per CDR3 protein. The table records 50,000 to 60,000 distinct CDR3 sequences, about 10% of them present only once. Sequenced sample: whole blood. Receptors originate from an adult who was a healthcare worker with PCR-confirmed SARS-CoV-2 infection or an uninfected control (not recorded which).

This clonotype came up a few times. The chain has TRBV14 and TRBJ2-7; no clear D. Germline CDR1 SGHDN, CDR2 FVKESK. Deletions cut 0 bases from V and 6 bases from J, with 15 bases between. The CDR3 covers 15 residues. This chain's CDR3 is CASSQDGWAGREQYF. CDR3 in DNA: TGTGCCAGCAGCCAAGATGGTTGGGCTGGGCGCGAGCAGTACTTC.

This clonotype has ten or more counts. J is TRBJ1-1 and V is TRBV5-4; D possibly corresponds to TRBD1 (5 bases). The CDR3 spans 14 residues. V lost 1 base to trimming and J lost 5 bases, with 12 bases between them. From germline, CDR1 is SGHNT and CDR2 YYREEE (reference sequence). The CDR3 region is CASSLYGAGTEAFF. The CDR3 region has the DNA TGTGCCAGCAGCTTGTACGGGGCGGGTACTGAAGCTTTCTTT.

This clonotype was detected many times. The chain joins TRBV7-6 to TRBJ2-3, with D perhaps matching TRBD1 or TRBD2 (5 bases each). V lost 5 bases and J 9 bases, leaving 15 bases between the germline ends. CDR1 SGHVS and CDR2 FNYEAQ come from the germline V gene. This CDR3 contains 13 residues. In DNA, the CDR3 is TGTGCCAGCAGCCCCCGGGACCTGGGAACGCAGTATTTT. It is translated as CASSPRDLGTQYF.

In this sample, this clonotype turned up many times. The gene calls are TRBV5-1 and TRBJ2-1; 7 bases fit TRBD2. V trimming: 0 bases; J trimming: 15 bases; junction bases outside the gene matches: 12. This CDR3 has 14 amino acids. CDR1 and CDR2 (germline): SGHRS, YFSETQ. For the CDR3, the DNA is TGCGCCAGCAGCTTGGAAGTTTCCCGGGGGGTACGGTTCTTC. Translation gives CASSLEVSRGVRFF.

The chain couples TRBV25-1 to TRBJ2-2; D is perhaps TRBD1 (5 bases). Trimming took 5 bases from V and 0 from J, leaving 13 bases between them. Looked up from germline, CDR1 is MGHDK and CDR2 is SYGVNS. The CDR3 totals 16 residues. The CDR3 DNA is TGTGCCAGCAGTTCCCTGGCGACAGCGAACACCGGGGAGCTGTTTTTT. Amino acids: CASSSLATANTGELFF.

Only a few counts were recorded for this clonotype. The V and J genes are TRBV6-9 and TRBJ2-3; D is uncertain. Trimming removed 3 bases at V and 5 bases at J, with 6 bases between. This CDR3 region has 12 residues. The germline CDR1 and CDR2 sequences are MNHGY and SVAAGI. The CDR3, as DNA: TGTGCCAGCAGTTACCTCAGAGATACGCAGTATTTT. Protein product: CASSYLRDTQYF.

This clonotype was counted at least ten times. The chain uses TRBV7-2 and TRBJ2-7; 7 bases map to TRBD1. Per germline, CDR1 SGHTA and CDR2 FQGNSA. This CDR3 spans 15 amino acids. The V segment lost 0 bases and the J segment 3 bases; nucleotides outside the gene matches: 5. CDR3 sequence reads: CASSLARTGNYEQYF. CDR3 in DNA: TGTGCCAGCAGCTTAGCAAGGACAGGCAACTACGAGCAGTACTTC.

The V and J genes are TRBV6-2 or TRBV6-3 and TRBJ2-3; 9 nucleotides match TRBD2. Germline CDR1 and CDR2: MNHEY and SVGEGT. V shed 7 bases, J shed 5 bases, and the junction held 7 bases outside the gene matches. The CDR3 is 14 residues long. The CDR3 loop is CASIRSGGEDTQYF. CDR3 bases: TGTGCCAGCATCCGTAGCGGGGGCGAAGATACGCAGTATTTT.

The chain is built from TRBV12-3 or TRBV12-4 and TRBJ2-5; 9 bases match TRBD2. V trimming: 2 bases; J trimming: 0 bases; junction bases outside the gene matches: 1. CDR3 length: 15 amino acids. CDR3: CASSLSGGYQETQYF. As DNA, the CDR3 is TGTGCCAGCAGTTTAAGCGGGGGGTACCAAGAGACCCAGTACTTC.

This clonotype was picked up many times. The rearrangement joins TRBV4-2 to TRBJ2-7; TRBD1 aligns across 10 bases. The CDR3 length is 16 residues. The ends lost 0 bases at V and 4 bases at J; junction bases unmatched: 6. In germline, CDR1 is LGHNA, CDR2 YNFKEQ. The CDR3 spells CASSQEGTGEVYEQYF. In nucleotides, the CDR3 is TGTGCCAGCAGCCAAGAGGGGACAGGGGAGGTGTACGAGCAGTACTTC.